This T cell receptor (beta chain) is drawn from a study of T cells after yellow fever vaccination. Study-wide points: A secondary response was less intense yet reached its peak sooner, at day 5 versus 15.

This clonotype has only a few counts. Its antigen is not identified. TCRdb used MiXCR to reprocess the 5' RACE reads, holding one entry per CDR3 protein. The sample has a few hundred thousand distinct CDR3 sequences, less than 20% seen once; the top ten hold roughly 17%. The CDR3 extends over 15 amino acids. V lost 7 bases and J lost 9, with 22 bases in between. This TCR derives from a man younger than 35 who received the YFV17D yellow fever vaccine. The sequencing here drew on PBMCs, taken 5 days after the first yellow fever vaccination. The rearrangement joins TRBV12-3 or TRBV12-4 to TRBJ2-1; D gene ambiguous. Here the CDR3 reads CASTLTPGQWGEQFF. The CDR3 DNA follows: TGTGCCAGCACCTTGACTCCCGGTCAATGGGGTGAGCAGTTCTTC.